The 11 T cell receptor beta chains below all came from one sample that was sequenced in a study of CD8 T cells in ankylosing spondylitis. Overall study findings and caveats: There was a TCR beta motif, made of 7 or 8 highly homologous variants, that appeared characteristic of ankylosing spondylitis blood.

These receptors have no identified antigens. MiXCR, applied by TCRdb to the 5' RACE reads, yields one record per CDR3 protein. The sample has a few hundred thousand distinct CDR3 sequences; roughly 18% are singletons. Sequencing used blood, either unsorted or a sorted T cell fraction (not recorded which). The receptors come from a male donor with ankylosing spondylitis.

This CDR3 is CATSDGGKNEQFF. The CDR3 nucleotides read TGTGCCACCAGTGATGGAGGAAAGAATGAGCAGTTCTTC. The chain is built from TRBV24-1 and TRBJ2-1, with a tentative D call TRBD2 (5 bases). The germline gives CDR1 KGHDR, CDR2 SFDVKD. The CDR3 consists of 13 residues. Trimming shortened V by 3 bases and J by 7 bases, and 9 bases separated the two germline ends.

The rearrangement uses TRBV14 and TRBJ1-2; 10 bases map to TRBD1. The germline V gene encodes CDR1 SGHDN and CDR2 FVKESK. After removal of 2 bases from V and 4 bases from J, the junction contained 7 bases not matched to a gene. The CDR3 totals 16 residues. CDR3 bases: TGTGCCAGCAGCCAATGGACAGGGGGGTCGCCCTATGGCTACACCTTC. Its protein product is CASSQWTGGSPYGYTF.

This clonotype turned up a few times. This sequence joins TRBV30 and TRBJ2-4; D possibly corresponds to TRBD2 (6 bases). The CDR3 spans 15 residues. With 2 bases removed from V and 1 base from J, the gap between germline ends came to 12 bases. Germline V lookup: CDR1 GTSNPN, CDR2 SVGIG (reference sequence). The CDR3 reads CAWSLGSTAKNIQYF. The CDR3, as DNA: TGTGCCTGGAGTCTCGGGAGCACGGCCAAAAACATTCAGTACTTC.

This clonotype was observed at least ten times. The V and J genes are TRBV5-1 and TRBJ1-6, with D unresolved. Germline V gene data show CDR1 as SGHRS and CDR2 as YFSETQ. Trimming left V 5 bases short and J 7 bases short, with 10 bases between. The CDR3 length is 13 residues. For the CDR3, the DNA is TGCGCCAGCAGTAGGGCCGTGAATTCACCCCTCCACTTT. Its translation: CASSRAVNSPLHF.

This clonotype was seen only a few times. The genes are TRBV12-3 or TRBV12-4 and TRBJ1-2; tentative D call: TRBD1 (5 bases). The CDR3 totals 13 residues. Trimming removed 5 bases at V and 7 bases at J, with 14 bases between. CDR3 bases: TGTGCCAGCAGTCCGTGGGACGGCGGTGGCTACACCTTC. Residues: CASSPWDGGGYTF.

J is TRBJ2-4 and V is TRBV5-1; a weak D match, TRBD1 (5 bases). The CDR3 sequence is 14 residues long. Per germline, CDR1 SGHRS and CDR2 YFSETQ. V gave up 4 bases and J gave up 5 bases, with 13 bases separating them. Written as DNA, the CDR3 is TGCGCCAGCAGCCCTGGGGCCAGCCAAAACATTCAGTACTTC. This codes for CASSPGASQNIQYF.

V is TRBV6-2 or TRBV6-3 and J is TRBJ2-1; a weak D match, TRBD2 (6 bases). V lost 4 bases and J lost 12, with 13 bases in between. CDR1 and CDR2 from the germline V gene are MNHEY and SVGEGT. The CDR3 is 12 residues long. CDR3 loop: CASSFGGSWQFF. For the CDR3, the DNA is TGTGCCAGCAGTTTTGGGGGGAGCTGGCAGTTCTTC.

The chain is built from TRBV10-3 and TRBJ1-1; the match to TRBD1 covers 9 bases. This CDR3 has 12 residues. The ends lost 6 bases at V and 10 bases at J; junction bases unmatched: 6. Germline CDR1 ENHRY, CDR2 SYGVKD. This CDR3 reads CAIRGTGTGAFF. DNA for the CDR3: TGTGCCATCAGGGGGACAGGGACAGGAGCTTTCTTT.

This clonotype was observed many times. The chain combines TRBV10-3 with TRBJ1-1; D uncertain. Germline loops: CDR1 ENHRY, CDR2 SYGVKD. This CDR3 is built from 14 residues. V lost 6 bases to trimming and J lost 1 base, with 12 bases between them. The CDR3 protein is CAISHDLGNTEAFF. The CDR3 DNA sequence: TGTGCCATCAGCCACGACTTGGGGAACACTGAAGCTTTCTTT.

This clonotype has only a few counts. The chain uses TRBV3-1 and TRBJ2-2; tentative D call: TRBD2 (7 bases). Per the germline V gene, CDR1 is LGHDT and CDR2 is YNNKEL (reference sequence). Trimming pared 1 base from V and 4 bases from J, leaving 13 bases between. This CDR3 spans 16 amino acids. CDR3 bases: TGTGCCAGCAGCCAAGGCCGGGGGGCCCTCACCGGGGAGCTGTTTTTT. This gives the protein CASSQGRGALTGELFF.

This clonotype appeared a few times. The gene calls are TRBV4-2 and TRBJ2-7; D is unclear. Germline values: CDR1 LGHNA, CDR2 YNFKEQ. Trimming shortened V by 0 bases and J by 0 bases, and 9 bases separated the two germline ends. The CDR3 totals 15 residues. The DNA for the CDR3 is TGTGCCAGCAGCCAAGACGCGGAAAGCTCCTACGAGCAGTACTTC. Amino acids: CASSQDAESSYEQYF.